This T cell receptor beta chain was found in a study of blood T cell repertoires in COVID-19. At the level of the study: The United States, Italy and Spain provided the acute and convalescent COVID-19 samples. PBMCs, B-cell-depleted T cells, or T cells provided the cDNA or gDNA that made up the material.

Original processing methods: Reference gene primer amplification yielded estimated nucleated cell counts. Measured with immunoSEQ multiplex PCR; TCRdb has only the in-frame clones, and not every one. V and J calls and clone size are as listed in that table; D and trimming were resolved from the DNA. Of under 250,000 clones in the sample, roughly 82% were seen once. The CDR3 totals 15 residues. V lost 1 base, J lost 8 bases, and 17 bases lay in between. Looked up from germline, CDR1 is MDHEN and CDR2 is SYDVKM. This TCR was sampled from a man older than 75 with acute or convalescent COVID-19. The chain combines TRBV28 with TRBJ1-2; no reliable D call. The sequencing sample was made of peripheral blood. CDR3 residues: CASSLSARLTMGYTF. Written as DNA, the CDR3 is TGTGCCAGCAGTTTATCTGCCCGCCTTACTATGGGCTACACCTTC.